Given below is one T cell receptor (beta chain) in context. This sample was included in a study of blood T cell repertoires in COVID-19. Study background: The United States, Italy and Spain were the sources of the acute and convalescent COVID-19 samples. PBMCs, B-cell-depleted T cells, or T cells were the source of the cDNA or gDNA that made up the material.

CDR1 and CDR2 from the germline V gene are ENHRY and SYGVKD. The CDR3 has 15 residues. After removal of 2 bases from V and 3 bases from J, the junction contained 3 bases not matched to a gene. Original processing methods: Quantification of nucleated cells was approximated via reference gene primer amplification. TCRdb's copy holds only in-frame clones and misses some; the assay was immunoSEQ multiplex PCR. V, J and clone size are those of that table, while D and trimming were read from the DNA. The table has 240,000 or so clones, around four fifths seen once; the top ten hold 1.5% to 2%. This rearrangement joins TRBV10-3 to TRBJ1-5, with 8 bases matching TRBD1. The specimen was peripheral blood. The sequence came from a man between 25 and 39 years old who had recovered from COVID-19. CDR3 sequence (DNA): TGTGCCATCAGTGAGCTGGGACAGGACAATCAGCCCCAGCATTTT. Amino acid sequence: CAISELGQDNQPQHF.